Listed below are T cell receptor beta chains from one sample, sequenced in a study of OX40 agonist ivuxolimab in advanced cancers. Here immunoSEQ multiplex PCR was the method, and the copy in TCRdb shows in-frame clones only, minus some. The sample lists 50,000 to 70,000 clones, around four fifths occurring once. The sample here was CD4+ or CD8+ T cells sorted from blood, taken in a trial of the OX40 agonist ivuxolimab. The receptor source for this set is an adult with an advanced solid tumor such as melanoma, head and neck, liver or kidney cancer. CDR3s leave out the opening cysteine and the closing phenylalanine or tryptophan. Clone size, where shown, is once, few, many, or a class for clones that have expanded.

clone_size: -; v_call: TRBV28; cdr3_aa: ASSQTVQETQY
clone_size: -; v_call: TRBV25-1; cdr3_aa: ASSGRLDWNTGELF
clone_size: -; v_call: TRBV7-2; cdr3_aa: ASSPGQPLTGNTIY
clone_size: -; v_call: TRBV5-4; cdr3_aa: ASSSGQGSGRDTQY
clone_size: -; v_call: TRBV9; cdr3_aa: ASSATSGSTDTQY
clone_size: -; v_call: TRBV30; cdr3_aa: AWSTDVAKNIQY
clone_size: -; v_call: TRBV7-3; cdr3_aa: ASRSSGANVLT
clone_size: -; v_call: TRBV5-4; cdr3_aa: ASSQGAHVGREMGSYGYT
clone_size: -; v_call: TRBV6-1; cdr3_aa: ASKGVEEQF
clone_size: -; v_call: TRBV5-1; cdr3_aa: ASSLGGSMTKNIQY
clone_size: -; v_call: TRBV18; cdr3_aa: ASSPPSGGNTGELF
clone_size: once; v_call: TRBV6-1; cdr3_aa: ASSATYEQY
clone_size: -; v_call: TRBV28; cdr3_aa: ASSMGQGTGYT
clone_size: -; v_call: TRBV19; cdr3_aa: ASSIKGQGGTDTQY
clone_size: -; v_call: TRBV27; cdr3_aa: ASVSLAGVYNEQF
clone_size: -; v_call: TRBV6-4; cdr3_aa: ASSPESGTEAF
clone_size: few; v_call: TRBV6-1; cdr3_aa: ASSNPGQGARGYT
clone_size: -; v_call: TRBV7-6; cdr3_aa: ASSLARSSYEQY
clone_size: -; v_call: TRBV6-5; cdr3_aa: ASSADSHKNIQY
clone_size: -; v_call: TRBV20-1; cdr3_aa: SARALNTQY
clone_size: -; v_call: TRBV5-6; cdr3_aa: ASSLKETGWPSDTQY
clone_size: -; v_call: TRBV7-9; cdr3_aa: ASSRILAGGSGETQY
clone_size: -; v_call: TRBV6-1; cdr3_aa: ASSDRGQGSEKLF
clone_size: -; v_call: TRBV7-9; cdr3_aa: ASNSWTSGRSRETQY
clone_size: -; v_call: TRBV10-3; cdr3_aa: AISGQGNNSPLH
clone_size: few; v_call: TRBV18; cdr3_aa: ASSPNRGPLSEQY